This paragraph reports one TCR beta chain. Its target is not known. The data belong to a study of cytomegalovirus exposure and HLA in healthy donors. Study summary: In an earlier analysis, 90 million to 120 million unique TCR beta sequences were found from approximately 190 million T cells.

Study-wide results and caveats: Rare TCR sequences predominated, though certain public TCRs were found in many donors. The authors later found HLA-associated TCR beta chains more clonally expanded than equally common others. Accurate predictions that matched the HLA-A and HLA-B alleles of most subjects were reportedly made from TCR beta sequences.

The length of the CDR3 is 14 residues. The V gene end was trimmed by 2 bases and the J gene end by 8 bases; junction bases not matched to a gene: 5. Germline CDR1 and CDR2: SNHLY and FYNNEI. With 60 Vbeta and 13 Jbeta primers, the PCR was carried out. The protocol was immunoSEQ multiplex PCR, while the TCRdb copy is restricted to in-frame clones and leaves out a portion. The sample holds around 130,000 clones, 80% seen once. This clonotype was obtained from a man aged 25 to 45 in good health and CMV-seronegative. This chain links TRBV2 with TRBJ1-3, with TRBD1 identical over 8 bases. What was sequenced was PBMCs. This CDR3 is CASSEYRGEHTIYF. The CDR3 bases are TGTGCCAGCAGTGAATACAGGGGGGAGCACACCATATATTTT.